In its sample, the clone carrying this T cell receptor beta chain was seen a few times. Its antigen is unknown. TCRdb analysed the reads with MiXCR anew, one entry per CDR3 protein. This repertoire shows roughly 640,000 distinct CDR3 sequences, roughly 26% found once; its top ten account for less than 9.5%. V lost 7 bases to trimming and J lost 14 bases, with 18 bases between them. The CDR3 length is 12 residues. The data stem from a study of T cell repertoires in cytomegalovirus infection. In the study overall: Shared public TCR beta signatures pointed to both CMV infection and a matching HLA type. Study-level results: CMV-specific TCR beta clonotypes restricted by HLA-C dominated the ex vivo response.

Sequenced: CD8+ T cells from PBMCs. The sequence came from a human donor in good health (CMV status not recorded). Some clones in this sample may be carry-over from other donors' samples. This chain connects TRBV12-3 or TRBV12-4 to TRBJ2-1; no firm D call. DNA for the CDR3: TGTGCCAGCACCGAAGACTGGGTGAGAAAGTTCTTC. It yields the protein CASTEDWVRKFF.